The 24 T cell receptor beta chains given below trace back to one sample, sequenced in a study of OX40 agonist ivuxolimab in advanced cancers. Libraries were prepared by immunoSEQ multiplex PCR; TCRdb keeps only in-frame clonotypes and omits some of them. Of some 60,000 clones in the sample, roughly nine tenths were seen once. Sample: CD4+ or CD8+ T cells sorted from blood, taken in a trial of the OX40 agonist ivuxolimab. The receptors here all came from an adult with an advanced solid tumor such as melanoma, head and neck, liver or kidney cancer.

CDR3 sequence (DNA): TGTGCCAGCAGCCAAGATGGGACACGTGCTTTCTTT. Its protein product is CASSQDGTRAFF. The chain joins TRBV14 to TRBJ1-1; D might be TRBD1 (6 bases). The CDR3 contains 12 residues. Germline-derived CDR1 and CDR2 are SGHDN and FVKESK. V was trimmed by 0 bases and J by 11 bases, leaving 10 bases between them. The variable domain in full, with the rest retrieved from reference TRBV14 and TRBJ1-1, is EAGVTQFPSHSVIEKGQTVTLRCDPISGHDNLYWYRRVMGKEIKFLLHFVKESKQDESGMPNNRFLAERTGGTYSTLKVQPAELEDSGVYFCASSQDGTRAFFGQGTRLTVV.

V gene TRBV28 combines with J gene TRBJ1-6; D is uncertain. This CDR3 has 14 amino acids. Per the germline V gene, CDR1 is MDHEN and CDR2 is SYDVKM. The V gene lost 7 bases and the J gene lost 7 bases, with 14 bases spanning the gap. The CDR3 region has the DNA TGTGCCAGCAACTTAGGGATACGGAATTCACCCCTCCACTTT. Its translation: CASNLGIRNSPLHF.

J is TRBJ1-1 and V is TRBV5-6, with TRBD1 as a possible D gene (5 bases). This CDR3 contains 13 residues. Germline V gene data show CDR1 as SGHDT and CDR2 as YYEEEE. Trimming pared 4 bases from V and 13 bases from J, leaving 20 bases between. CDR3 residues: CASSPQMGGLGFF. The CDR3 DNA sequence: TGTGCCAGCAGCCCGCAAATGGGGGGTCTCGGTTTCTTT.

The chain couples TRBV10-3 to TRBJ1-6; D perhaps matches TRBD1 (5 bases). The CDR3 has 13 residues. The ends were cut back, 7 bases at V and 5 bases at J, with 9 bases in the middle. Germline CDR1 and CDR2: ENHRY and SYGVKD. DNA of the CDR3: TGTGCCATCATGGAGGGGAATAATTCACCCCTCCACTTT. Protein: CAIMEGNNSPLHF.

A few counts support this clone. The gene calls are TRBV9 and TRBJ1-6; D uncertain. Trimming cost V 2 bases and J 3 bases, with 12 bases left between them. The CDR3 is 16 amino acids. Germline loops: CDR1 SGDLS, CDR2 YYNGEE. In DNA form, the CDR3 reads TGTGCCAGCAGCGTGGCGGACGATAACTATAATTCACCCCTCCACTTT. Translated: CASSVADDNYNSPLHF.

V and J are TRBV7-9 and TRBJ1-1; no definite D call. V lost 0 bases to trimming and J lost 0 bases, with 5 bases between them. CDR1 is SEHNR, CDR2 FQNEAQ, per germline (reference sequence). CDR3 length: 14 amino acids. The CDR3 bases are TGTGCCAGCAGCTTAGCAGCGATGAACACTGAAGCTTTCTTT. Protein sequence: CASSLAAMNTEAFF.

There are a few counts of this clone. This chain's CDR3 is CASSVTGWQPQHF. CDR3 sequence (DNA): TGTGCCAGTAGTGTGACAGGGTGGCAGCCCCAGCATTTT. The rearrangement uses TRBV19 and TRBJ1-5; 7 bases are shared with TRBD1. This CDR3 contains 13 residues. V dropped 5 bases and J dropped 7; count of bases not matched to a gene: 5. CDR1 is LNHDA, CDR2 SQIVND, per germline (reference sequence). The whole variable domain, filled in from reference TRBV19 and TRBJ1-5, reads DGGITQSPKYLFRKEGQNVTLSCEQNLNHDAMYWYRQDPGQGLRLIYYSQIVNDFQKGDIAEGYSVSREKKESFPLTVTSAQKNPTAFYLCASSVTGWQPQHFGDGTRLSIL.

V gene TRBV7-9 combines with J gene TRBJ1-1; TRBD1 aligns across 12 bases. V was pared by 8 bases and J by 2 bases, with 6 bases of the junction left unmatched. The germline gives CDR1 SEHNR, CDR2 FQNEAQ (reference sequence). The CDR3 spans 15 residues. Here the CDR3 reads CASGAGTGGNTEAFF. As DNA, the CDR3 is TGTGCCAGCGGGGCTGGGACAGGGGGCAACACTGAAGCTTTCTTT. Together with reference TRBV7-9 and TRBJ1-1, the CDR3 gives the full variable domain: DTGVSQNPRHKITKRGQNVTFRCDPISEHNRLYWYRQTLGQGPEFLTYFQNEAQLEKSRLLSDRFSAERPKGSFSTLEIQRTEQGDSAMYLCASGAGTGGNTEAFFGQGTRLTVV.

The chain couples TRBV28 to TRBJ1-2, with no clear D. Germline-derived CDR1 and CDR2 are MDHEN and SYDVKM. The CDR3 is 14 amino acids. Deletions cut 8 bases from V and 8 bases from J, with 21 bases between. The CDR3 protein is CASALRVNVDGYTF. The CDR3 DNA is TGTGCCAGCGCTTTGAGGGTGAACGTGGACGGCTACACCTTC.

DNA for the CDR3: TGCGCCAGCAGCCACCCCGGGACAGGGAAAACTGAAGCTTTCTTT. Translating gives CASSHPGTGKTEAFF. V usage is TRBV4-1 and J usage is TRBJ1-1; 9 nucleotides align to TRBD1. J lost 5 bases, V lost 3 bases, and 7 bases had no gene match. The CDR3 is 15 residues long. Germline V lookup: CDR1 MGHRA, CDR2 YSYEKL.

CDR3 amino acids: CASSWTSDTEAFF. CDR3 coding DNA: TGTGCCAGCAGCTGGACTTCGGACACTGAAGCTTTCTTT. The chain couples TRBV7-9 to TRBJ1-1, with D unresolved. Trimming stripped 4 bases from V and 3 bases from J, with 9 bases between. The CDR3 sequence is 13 residues long. In germline, CDR1 is SEHNR, CDR2 FQNEAQ (reference sequence).

V usage is TRBV5-8 and J usage is TRBJ2-7; 7 bases are a match to TRBD1. Germline V gene lookup returns CDR1 SGHTS and CDR2 YDEGEE. This CDR3 is 16 amino acids long. The J segment lost 1 base and the V segment lost 3 bases, leaving 10 bases of the junction unmatched. CDR3 nucleotides: TGTGCCAGCAGCTCGCCCCGACAGGGAGTTTCCTACGAGCAGTACTTC. Translation: CASSSPRQGVSYEQYF.

CDR3 sequence reads: CASSYRGRRSYEQYF. The CDR3 DNA is TGTGCCAGCAGCTATAGGGGGCGCAGATCCTACGAGCAGTACTTC. The J gene is TRBJ2-7, the V gene TRBV7-2; 7 nucleotides match TRBD1. From germline, CDR1 is SGHTA and CDR2 FQGNSA. The CDR3 length is 15 residues. J was trimmed by 1 base and V by 4 bases; bases with no gene match: 7.

This sequence joins TRBV11-2 and TRBJ2-1; unclear D gene. Germline V gene data show CDR1 as SGHAT and CDR2 as FQNNGV. V was pared by 3 bases and J by 2 bases, with 8 bases between. The CDR3 sequence is 14 residues long. The CDR3 is CASSFVSTYNEQFF. The CDR3 DNA follows: TGTGCCAGCAGCTTTGTGTCGACCTACAATGAGCAGTTCTTC.

The chain combines TRBV29-1 with TRBJ1-2, with D possibly TRBD1 on 6 matching bases. Deletions cut 5 bases from V and 4 bases from J, with 14 bases between. The CDR3 covers 13 residues. In germline, CDR1 is SQVTM, CDR2 ANQGSEA. CDR3: CSVFLPQGYGYTF. The CDR3 DNA is TGCAGCGTTTTCCTCCCACAGGGCTATGGCTACACCTTC. The variable domain in full, completed from reference TRBV29-1 and TRBJ1-2, reads SAVISQKPSRDICQRGTSLTIQCQVDSQVTMMFWYRQQPGQSLTLIATANQGSEATYESGFVIDKFPISRPNLTFSTLTVSNMSPEDSSIYLCSVFLPQGYGYTFGSGTRLTVV.

The chain links TRBV15 to TRBJ2-3; 9 bases fit TRBD2. Germline V lookup: CDR1 LNHNV, CDR2 YYDKDF (reference sequence). After removal of 6 bases from V and 2 bases from J, the junction contained 6 bases not matched to a gene. This CDR3 comprises 15 residues. The CDR3 sequence is CATSFSGGLTDTQYF. CDR3 nucleotide sequence: TGTGCCACCAGTTTTAGCGGGGGACTCACAGATACGCAGTATTTT. Based on the CDR3 plus reference TRBV15 and TRBJ2-3, the full variable domain is DAMVIQNPRYQVTQFGKPVTLSCSQTLNHNVMYWYQQKSSQAPKLLFHYYDKDFNNEADTPDNFQSRRPNTSFCFLDIRSPGLGDTAMYLCATSFSGGLTDTQYFGPGTRLTVL.

The chain recombines TRBV29-1 with TRBJ2-3, with a tentative D call TRBD1 (7 bases). Trimming took 1 base from V and 4 from J, leaving 21 bases between them. The germline CDR1 and CDR2 sequences are SQVTM and ANQGSEA. The CDR3 consists of 17 residues. The CDR3 DNA reads as TGCAGCGTTGAAGTCAAACGAAGGGGGCGCGGGGCAGATACGCAGTATTTT. Protein product: CSVEVKRRGRGADTQYF.

This chain uses TRBV6-5 with TRBJ2-2; possible D gene TRBD2, 5 bases. The CDR3 extends over 12 amino acids. The V gene lost 6 bases and the J gene lost 5 bases, with 7 bases spanning the gap. Germline V CDR1 and CDR2: MNHEY, SVGAGI. CDR3 sequence reads: CASSRETGELFF. For the CDR3, the DNA is TGTGCCAGCAGCCGGGAAACCGGGGAGCTGTTTTTT.

The chain couples TRBV7-3 to TRBJ1-1; possibly TRBD1 for D (5 bases). In germline, CDR1 is SGHTA, CDR2 FQGTGA. The ends were cut back, 0 bases at V and 10 bases at J, with 12 bases in the middle. The CDR3 is 13 residues long. The CDR3 loop is CASSLTKGGAAFF. CDR3 nucleotide sequence: TGTGCCAGCAGCTTAACCAAAGGCGGGGCAGCTTTCTTT.

This chain links TRBV5-6 with TRBJ2-1; D ambiguous. V lost 0 bases to trimming and J lost 4 bases, with 11 bases between them. This CDR3 comprises 15 residues. Germline values: CDR1 SGHDT, CDR2 YYEEEE. The CDR3 spells CASSLVSSSYNEQFF. CDR3 nucleotide sequence: TGTGCCAGCAGCTTGGTTTCCTCCTCATACAATGAGCAGTTCTTC.

The V and J genes are TRBV7-9 and TRBJ2-7; TRBD1 agrees at 7 bases. Per germline, CDR1 SEHNR and CDR2 FQNEAQ (reference sequence). The junction had 8 bases not matched to a gene; V was cut back by 5 bases and J by 4 bases. The CDR3 extends over 14 amino acids. Here the CDR3 DNA reads TGTGCCAGCAGCGCTCGGGACAGAAGGTACGAGCAGTACTTC. Translated: CASSARDRRYEQYF.

This clone was recorded a few times. The rearrangement links TRBV2 to TRBJ1-5; no firm D call. This CDR3 has 15 amino acids. Germline loops: CDR1 SNHLY, CDR2 FYNNEI. V shed 5 bases and J shed 0 bases, with 11 bases lying between them. CDR3 in DNA: TGTGCCAGCAGTCGGGCGGCAGCTAGCAATCAGCCCCAGCATTTT. Protein: CASSRAAASNQPQHF.

This clone was seen just once. J is TRBJ2-7 and V is TRBV29-1; D perhaps matches TRBD1 (6 bases). This CDR3 region has 12 residues. Trimming removed 5 bases at V and 7 bases at J, with 15 bases between. Germline V gene data show CDR1 as SQVTM and CDR2 as ANQGSEA. The CDR3: CSVQGPHWEQYF. The CDR3 DNA follows: TGCAGCGTTCAGGGGCCCCATTGGGAGCAGTACTTC.

V and J are TRBV19 and TRBJ2-7, with D unresolved. This CDR3 is 12 amino acids long. V was cut by 5 bases and J by 7 bases, with 12 bases left in between. Germline V lookup: CDR1 LNHDA, CDR2 SQIVND (reference sequence). The CDR3 protein is CASSLLGREQYF. The CDR3 region has the DNA TGTGCCAGTAGTCTCCTCGGTAGGGAGCAGTACTTC.